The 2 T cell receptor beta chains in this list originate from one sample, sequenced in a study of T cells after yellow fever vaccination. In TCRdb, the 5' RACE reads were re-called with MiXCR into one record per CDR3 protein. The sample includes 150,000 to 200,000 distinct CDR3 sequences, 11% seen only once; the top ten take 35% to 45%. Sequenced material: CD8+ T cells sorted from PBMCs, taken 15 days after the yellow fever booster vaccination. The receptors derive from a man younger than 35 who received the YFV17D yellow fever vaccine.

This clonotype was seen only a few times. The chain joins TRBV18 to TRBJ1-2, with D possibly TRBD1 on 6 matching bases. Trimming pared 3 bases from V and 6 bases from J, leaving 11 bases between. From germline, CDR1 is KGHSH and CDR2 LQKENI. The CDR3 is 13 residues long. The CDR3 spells CASSPWRGDGYTF. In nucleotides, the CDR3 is TGTGCCAGCTCACCGTGGAGGGGGGATGGCTACACCTTC.

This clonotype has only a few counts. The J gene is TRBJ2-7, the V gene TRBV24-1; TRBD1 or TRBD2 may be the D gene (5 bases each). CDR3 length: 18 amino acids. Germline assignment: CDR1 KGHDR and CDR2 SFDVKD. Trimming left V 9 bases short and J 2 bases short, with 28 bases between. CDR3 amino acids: CATGMMGRRRGAPYEQYV. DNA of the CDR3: TGTGCCACCGGGATGATGGGACGGCGGAGAGGAGCCCCCTACGAGCAGTACGTC.